These 27 T cell receptor beta chains were all obtained from the same sample, sequenced in a study of shared clonotypes between healthy human individuals. The method was immunoSEQ multiplex PCR; TCRdb's version includes in-frame clones alone and lacks a portion of them. The table shows 1,500,000 or so clones, with over 95% occurring only once. Sample: naive CD4+ T cells sorted from blood. Described subset: CD45RA+ positively selected. These receptors all stem from a man younger than 45 in good health.

The rearrangement uses TRBV4-2 and TRBJ2-1, with 10 bases aligning to TRBD2. CDR1 is LGHNA, CDR2 YNFKEQ, per germline. This CDR3 region has 16 residues. V lost 2 bases to trimming and J lost 4 bases; unmatched junction nucleotides: 5. CDR3 DNA sequence: TGTGCCAGCAGCCAAAATCTAGCGGGAGCTTACAATGAGCAGTTCTTC. This codes for CASSQNLAGAYNEQFF.

The chain couples TRBV27 to TRBJ2-7; 13 bases agree with TRBD2. Germline CDR1 reads MNHEY; CDR2 reads SMNVEV (reference sequence). This CDR3 comprises 16 residues. V lost 3 bases, J lost 4 bases, and 6 bases stayed unmatched. The chain's CDR3 is CASSLRRTSGSYEQYF. The CDR3, as DNA: TGTGCCAGCAGTTTGCGGAGGACTAGCGGGAGTTACGAGCAGTACTTC.

This chain uses TRBV7-8 with TRBJ2-1; 9 nucleotides match TRBD2. With V trimmed by 5 bases and J by 4 bases, 9 bases remained unmatched. This CDR3 region has 16 residues. From germline, CDR1 is SGHVS and CDR2 FQNEAQ. CDR3 bases: TGTGCCAGCAGCCGCCCGAGACTAGCGGTATACAATGAGCAGTTCTTC. It encodes CASSRPRLAVYNEQFF.

The chain recombines TRBV9 with TRBJ1-4; no firm D call. The V gene's germline CDR1 is SGDLS and CDR2 YYNGEE. V dropped 3 bases and J dropped 2 bases, with 11 bases sitting between them. The CDR3 covers 15 residues. The CDR3 sequence: CASSAFSGTNEKLFF. CDR3 bases: TGTGCCAGCAGCGCATTTTCGGGGACTAATGAAAAACTGTTTTTT.

CDR3 sequence reads: CASNENWEETQYF. The CDR3 region has the DNA TGTGCCAGCAACGAGAATTGGGAAGAGACCCAGTACTTC. The rearrangement joins TRBV2 to TRBJ2-5, with D hard to call. The germline CDR1 and CDR2 sequences are SNHLY and FYNNEI. The CDR3 is 13 amino acids. V dropped 7 bases and J dropped 3 bases, with 12 bases sitting between them.

DNA for the CDR3: TGTGCCAGCAGCGTAGGGCTAGCAGCCGCCCAAGGCGGCCAGTACTTC. It is translated as CASSVGLAAAQGGQYF. The J gene is TRBJ2-5, the V gene TRBV9; D is perhaps TRBD2 (5 bases). Germline V gene sequence: CDR1 SGDLS, CDR2 YYNGEE. The CDR3 is 16 amino acids. The V end was cut by 0 bases, the J end by 10 bases, with 22 bases between.

The chain has TRBV15 and TRBJ2-5, with D possibly TRBD1 on 6 matching bases. The CDR3 length is 15 residues. Per germline, CDR1 LNHNV and CDR2 YYDKDF (reference sequence). V shed 1 base and J shed 2 bases, with 11 bases lying between them. The CDR3 DNA sequence: TGTGCCACCAGCAGAGGTGTAAGGGGGCAAGAGACCCAGTACTTC. Its protein product is CATSRGVRGQETQYF.

The genes are TRBV29-1 and TRBJ2-3, with D possibly being TRBD2 (7 bases). From germline, CDR1 is SQVTM and CDR2 ANQGSEA. The V and J ends lost 5 bases and 0 bases respectively, with 18 bases between them. The CDR3 loop spans 16 amino acids. Here the CDR3 reads CSVTGKRGYSTDTQYF. CDR3 sequence (DNA): TGCAGCGTTACAGGGAAGCGGGGTTATAGCACAGATACGCAGTATTTT.

This chain uses TRBV11-3 with TRBJ2-1, with D possibly being TRBD2 (5 bases). The CDR3 consists of 14 residues. V was cut by 0 bases and J by 5 bases, with 8 bases left in between. Germline V gene data show CDR1 as SGHNT and CDR2 as YENEEA. In nucleotides, the CDR3 is TGTGCCAGCAGCTTAGATCGAGGGAACAATGAGCAGTTCTTC. This encodes CASSLDRGNNEQFF.

This rearrangement joins TRBV7-2 to TRBJ2-1; 7 bases are shared with TRBD1. Germline CDR1 is SGHTA and CDR2 is FQGNSA. V trimming: 2 bases; J trimming: 7 bases; junction bases outside the gene matches: 8. The CDR3 runs to 15 residues. Here the CDR3 DNA reads TGTGCCAGCAGCTTAAGCCGGGACAGCCAGAATGAGCAGTTCTTC. Translating it yields CASSLSRDSQNEQFF.

The chain has TRBV7-9 and TRBJ2-1, with 7 positions matching TRBD2. CDR1 SEHNR and CDR2 FQNEAQ come from the germline V gene (reference sequence). V was pared by 6 bases and J by 2 bases, with 10 bases of the junction left unmatched. The length of the CDR3 is 16 residues. This CDR3 is CASSYEREGPYNEQFF. As DNA, the CDR3 is TGTGCCAGCAGTTACGAGCGGGAAGGACCCTACAATGAGCAGTTCTTC.

The sample holds one count of this clone. The chain combines TRBV11-1 with TRBJ2-2; a weak D match, TRBD2 (6 bases). This CDR3 has 15 residues. Germline values: CDR1 SGHAT, CDR2 FQDESV (reference sequence). Between the trimmed V and J ends, which lost 2 bases and 2 bases, there was a span of 9 bases. The DNA for the CDR3 is TGTGCCAGCAGCTTATTGGGGGGAAACACCGGGGAGCTGTTTTTT. Translation: CASSLLGGNTGELFF.

The chain uses TRBV4-1 and TRBJ2-7; TRBD2 matches at 10 bases. Germline assignment: CDR1 MGHRA and CDR2 YSYEKL. Germline trimming cut 3 bases from V and 2 bases from J; bases unmatched to any gene: 7. The CDR3 length is 16 residues. The CDR3 here is CASSHQGLATTYEQYF. The CDR3 region has the DNA TGCGCCAGCAGCCACCAGGGACTAGCGACTACCTACGAGCAGTACTTC.

The genes are TRBV6-1 and TRBJ2-1; no reliable D call. Trimming left V 7 bases short and J 8 bases short, with 3 bases between. Germline-derived CDR1 and CDR2 are MNHNS and SASEGT. The CDR3 spans 9 residues. CDR3 residues: CASNYEQFF. CDR3 bases: TGTGCCAGCAACTATGAGCAGTTCTTC.

J is TRBJ2-2 and V is TRBV7-2; D might be TRBD2 (6 bases). Germline V gene sequence: CDR1 SGHTA, CDR2 FQGNSA. Trimming removed 2 bases from V and 6 bases from J, with 13 bases in between. The CDR3 is 15 residues long. This CDR3 is CASSLISSVAGELFF. Written as DNA, the CDR3 is TGTGCCAGCAGCTTAATTTCTAGCGTGGCCGGGGAGCTGTTTTTT.

The rearrangement links TRBV2 to TRBJ1-5; TRBD1 agrees at 9 bases. V gave up 4 bases and J gave up 11 bases; unmatched junction bases: 6. The CDR3 has 13 amino acids. The germline V gene has CDR1 SNHLY and CDR2 FYNNEI. The CDR3 DNA reads TGTGCCAGCAGTGGACAGGGGGGAATGTCCCAGCATTTT. Residues: CASSGQGGMSQHF.

The rearrangement joins TRBV11-2 to TRBJ2-1; D ambiguous. Per the germline V gene, CDR1 is SGHAT and CDR2 is FQNNGV. V was pared by 7 bases and J by 1 base, with 14 bases between. CDR3 length equals 15 residues. The CDR3 nucleotides are TGTGCCAGCACTACGAACCGCCTTTCCTACAATGAGCAGTTCTTC. It encodes CASTTNRLSYNEQFF.

This chain joins TRBV10-2 and TRBJ1-2; TRBD1 might be the D (5 bases). Looked up from germline, CDR1 is WSHSY and CDR2 is SAAADI. The V gene lost 10 bases and the J gene lost 0 bases, with 12 bases spanning the gap. The CDR3 covers 13 residues. CDR3 residues: CATRDVTNYGYTF. CDR3 bases: TGCGCCACCAGGGACGTAACTAACTATGGCTACACCTTC.

The gene calls are TRBV4-1 and TRBJ2-7, with D tentatively TRBD2 (6 bases). The CDR3 consists of 16 residues. Per the germline V gene, CDR1 is MGHRA and CDR2 is YSYEKL. With 0 bases removed from V and 0 bases from J, the gap between germline ends came to 12 bases. CDR3 bases: TGCGCCAGCAGCCAAGATCGTGGGGGACTCTCCTACGAGCAGTACTTC. This sequence encodes CASSQDRGGLSYEQYF.

CDR3 DNA sequence: TGTGCCAGCAGCTTAGATTATGGTGGGAACAATGAGCAGTTCTTC. The encoded protein is CASSLDYGGNNEQFF. This chain links TRBV7-2 with TRBJ2-1, with D hard to call. In germline, CDR1 is SGHTA, CDR2 FQGNSA. V was clipped by 1 base and J by 5 bases, with 12 bases between them. The CDR3 covers 15 residues.

The rearrangement uses TRBV2 and TRBJ2-5; a possible D gene is TRBD1 (5 bases). Germline V CDR1 and CDR2: SNHLY, FYNNEI. Trimming pared 7 bases from V and 0 bases from J, leaving 12 bases between. CDR3 size: 14 residues. CDR3 sequence (DNA): TGTGCCAGCACGGGTTTCAGGGACCAAGAGACCCAGTACTTC. Protein sequence: CASTGFRDQETQYF.

The chain combines TRBV7-6 with TRBJ2-1; D remains ambiguous. Germline CDR1 is SGHVS and CDR2 is FNYEAQ. The ends were cut back, 4 bases at V and 4 bases at J, with 8 bases in the middle. The CDR3 is made up of 13 amino acids. The CDR3 sequence is CASSSSRYNEQFF. CDR3 coding DNA: TGTGCCAGCAGCTCCTCCCGATACAATGAGCAGTTCTTC.

V is TRBV25-1 and J is TRBJ1-2; possibly TRBD1 for D (5 bases). V shed 6 bases and J shed 4 bases, with 15 bases lying between them. From germline, CDR1 is MGHDK and CDR2 SYGVNS. CDR3 length equals 14 residues. The CDR3, as DNA: TGTGCCAGCAGGGGGGACCGCGGAACCTATGGCTACACCTTC. Its translation is CASRGDRGTYGYTF.

A single count supports this clone. V is TRBV6-1 and J is TRBJ2-1, with D uncertain. Germline V gene lookup returns CDR1 MNHNS and CDR2 SASEGT. Trimming removed 1 base at V and 9 bases at J, with 16 bases between. The CDR3 covers 15 residues. The CDR3 spells CASSEGRVRGGEQFF. Written as DNA, the CDR3 is TGTGCCAGCAGTGAAGGCCGGGTCCGTGGCGGTGAGCAGTTCTTC.

The rearrangement links TRBV19 to TRBJ1-1; D possibly corresponds to TRBD1 (6 bases). There are 16 residues in the CDR3. The germline V gene encodes CDR1 LNHDA and CDR2 SQIVND (reference sequence). The germline V and J ends were trimmed by 7 bases and 3 bases, with 21 bases remaining between them. CDR3 residues: CASTRYGTNVDTEAFF. Written as DNA, the CDR3 is TGTGCCAGTACCCGCTACGGGACAAATGTAGACACTGAAGCTTTCTTT.

This clone was seen only once. The rearrangement uses TRBV9 and TRBJ1-1; 7 positions match TRBD1. The germline CDR1 and CDR2 sequences are SGDLS and YYNGEE. The V and J ends lost 4 bases and 7 bases, in that order; junction bases with no gene match: 4. The CDR3 length is 12 residues. CDR3 region: CASSPRQGEAFF. In DNA form, the CDR3 reads TGTGCCAGCAGCCCCCGACAGGGTGAAGCTTTCTTT.

This clone was observed a handful of times. The chain carries TRBV5-6 and TRBJ2-5; perhaps TRBD1 as D (6 bases). V was shortened by 1 base and J by 3 bases, with 16 bases between the two germline ends. This CDR3 is built from 16 residues. CDR1 is SGHDT, CDR2 YYEEEE, per germline. CDR3 nucleotide sequence: TGTGCCAGCAGCTTGCTGGGCAGGGGTCGTAAAGAGACCCAGTACTTC. Its translation is CASSLLGRGRKETQYF.